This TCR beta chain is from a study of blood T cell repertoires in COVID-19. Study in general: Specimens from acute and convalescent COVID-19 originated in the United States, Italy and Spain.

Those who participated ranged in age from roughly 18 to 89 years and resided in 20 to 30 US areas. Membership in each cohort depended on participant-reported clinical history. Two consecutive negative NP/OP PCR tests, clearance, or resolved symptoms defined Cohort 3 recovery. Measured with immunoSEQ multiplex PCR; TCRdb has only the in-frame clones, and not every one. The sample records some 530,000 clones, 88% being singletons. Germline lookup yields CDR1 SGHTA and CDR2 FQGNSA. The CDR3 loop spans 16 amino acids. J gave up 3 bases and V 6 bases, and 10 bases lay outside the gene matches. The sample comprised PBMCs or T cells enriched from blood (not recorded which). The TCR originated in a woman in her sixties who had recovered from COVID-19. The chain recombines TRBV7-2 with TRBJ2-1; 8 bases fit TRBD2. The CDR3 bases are TGTGCCAGCAGATCCCTGGGGAGCGGGGGCTACAATGAGCAGTTCTTC. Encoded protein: CASRSLGSGGYNEQFF.